The present entry profiles one T cell receptor (beta chain) with its context. Its antigen remains undetermined. The input lacks base qualities; no much larger clone sits a single base away. The sample comes from a study of shared T cell receptors in the human thymus (dated by TCRdb to about 2021). Some background on the complete study: The study investigated the way shared, self-reactive T-cell receptor alpha chains are produced in the human thymus.

According to the germline V gene, CDR1 reads ENHRY and CDR2 reads SYGVKD. Trimming accounts for 9 bases at V and 1 base at J, while the number of junction bases matched to no gene is 4. The CDR3 measures 13 amino acids from cysteine to phenylalanine. Just the 39-base CDR3 DNA is kept, in frame starting at base 1. Library prep was done by the immunoSEQ multiplex PCR assay. The source is immuneACCESS, and TCRdb retained only in-frame sequences with V and J called. Part of the clones is not carried over; for the studies checked, unresolved V genes explain less than half of this, and the remainder is unexplained. The table for this sample lists some 660,000 clones; around 87% of them were counted only once. In total, the top ten clones hold roughly 0.0086% of the sample. These data were likewise used in another study, on human thymus T cells. As noted in the second study: In Finland, the donors were immunologically healthy infants who were having open corrective cardiac surgery for congenital heart defects. Thymus tissue was obtained as surgical resects removed during corrective cardiac surgery. V and J gene segment usage appeared biased in both thymic and peripheral blood repertoires. The related research reported highly overlapping thymic TCR repertoires among unrelated individuals. The study described the TCR alpha and beta repertoires in under 10 infant thymus samples and four matching peripheral blood samples. Donor ages ranged from roughly 6 to 250 days, and the cohort comprised roughly six male and a couple of female infants. Thymocytes were mechanically released from the tissue and were stored as pellets of about 8.5-31 million cells at -70 degrees C. A QIAsymphony instrument was used to extract genomic DNA from the frozen cell pellets. Using the immunoSEQ multiplex PCR assay, the TCRB and TCRAD loci were amplified from a standardized quantity of quality-controlled genomic DNA. The V(D)J region was spanned by amplicons of a length sufficient to cover the CDR3 and to identify V and J genes. Amplicon sequencing was performed on an Illumina platform through the commercial immunoSEQ service. Primer bias and sequencing errors were corrected using previously described methods, and TCRAD and TCRB definitions followed the IMGT database. Repertoires were analysed with immunoSEQ Analyzer 3.0 and VDJTools, covering basic statistics, V/J segment usage, diversity estimates, rarefaction and pairwise overlap. To estimate diversity, the Chao1, ChaoE, Efron-Thisted, Shannon and inverse Simpson indices were applied, and diversity was also estimated on datasets down-sampled to the smallest sample. Repertoire overlap used strict matching of CDR3 nucleotide sequence, V gene and J gene, with Jaccard-based multidimensional scaling clustering. On average, thymus samples yielded roughly 800,000 unique TCRB clonotypes, whereas blood samples yielded about 80,000.

This sequence uses TRBV10-3 and TRBJ1-1; 8 of the junction bases match TRBD1. The sequenced sample consisted of thymocytes. The receptor was isolated from a boy younger than two with a congenital heart defect. Donor details come from another sample of the same person, matched by shared clones. The DNA reads as follows: TGTGCCATAGGACAGGGACCGAACACTGAAGCTTTCTTT. Its protein reads: CAIGQGPNTEAFF.